The clone carrying this T cell receptor beta chain was detected once. What it binds is unknown. The CDR3 extends over 14 amino acids. The germline V gene has CDR1 ENHRY and CDR2 SYGVKD. After removal of 7 bases from V and 4 bases from J, the junction contained 8 bases not matched to a gene. The sample is drawn from a study of cytomegalovirus exposure and HLA in healthy donors. Study-wide results and caveats: Later analysis found that TCR beta chains associated with HLA were more clonally expanded than other, equally common chains.

Primers: 60 Vbeta forward and 13 Jbeta reverse. Clones were read by immunoSEQ multiplex PCR, and TCRdb kept only the in-frame ones, dropping some. The table includes some 110,000 clones, approximately 80% detected once. Input material: PBMCs. The J gene is TRBJ2-3, the V gene TRBV10-3; 7 bases map to TRBD1. The origin of this receptor is a middle-aged man in good health and CMV-seronegative. The DNA of the CDR3 is TGTGCCATCACTCCGACAGGGACCGCAGATACGCAGTATTTT. Translating it yields CAITPTGTADTQYF.